The 3 T cell receptor beta chains listed next were all sequenced from one sample in a study of OX40 agonist ivuxolimab in advanced cancers. Clones were read by immunoSEQ multiplex PCR, and TCRdb kept only the in-frame ones, dropping some. The sample gives about 80,000 clones, 85% to 95% of which show up once; approximately 0.3% is in the top ten. Sequences were derived from CD4+ or CD8+ T cells sorted from blood, sampled in a trial of the OX40 agonist ivuxolimab. Receptor source: an adult with an advanced solid tumor such as melanoma, head and neck, liver or kidney cancer.

The V and J genes are TRBV11-3 and TRBJ1-1; D is unclear. Germline V gene data show CDR1 as SGHNT and CDR2 as YENEEA. This CDR3 has 13 amino acids. With 5 bases removed from V and 2 bases from J, the gap between germline ends came to 9 bases. This CDR3 reads CASSPHLNTEAFF. CDR3 in DNA: TGTGCCAGCAGCCCACACTTAAACACTGAAGCTTTCTTT.

In this sample, this clone turned up a few times. This chain links TRBV5-1 with TRBJ1-1; D may be TRBD1 (6 bases). This CDR3 has 13 residues. Looked up from germline, CDR1 is SGHRS and CDR2 is YFSETQ. Trimming pared 4 bases from V and 8 bases from J, leaving 15 bases between. The CDR3 sequence: CASSVTSGTEAFF. The CDR3 DNA is TGCGCCAGCAGCGTCACCAGCGGGACAGAAGCTTTCTTT.

The genes are TRBV11-1 and TRBJ2-7; tentative D call: TRBD1 (5 bases). Germline assignment: CDR1 SGHAT and CDR2 FQDESV (reference sequence). V gave up 5 bases and J gave up 3 bases, with 14 bases separating them. The CDR3 sequence is 14 residues long. CDR3 region: CASSQQTANYEQYF. The CDR3 bases are TGTGCCAGCAGCCAGCAGACAGCTAACTACGAGCAGTACTTC.